Sequencing of this T cell receptor beta chain was carried out in a study of human T cells and chemical hapten exposure. The wider study: Mostly female, the patients presented with alopecia areata, totalis or universalis. Small differences in pooled library volume mainly drove the variation in TCR yields per sample.

This clonotype occurred once. The antigen is not known. Study observations and caveats: Alopecia affected the donors, so their immune response may differ from healthy people's.

Documented time point: patch test 3, about 24 weeks after DPC sensitization. The treatment here: therapeutic diphenylcyclopropenone sensitization with weekly scalp DPC. In TCRdb, the RACE reads were re-called with MiXCR into one record per CDR3 protein. Here the sample spans roughly 100,000 distinct CDR3 sequences, 30% to 35% being singletons. Germline V CDR1 and CDR2: LGHDT, YNNKEL (reference sequence). The CDR3 totals 13 residues. Trimming removed 0 bases from V and 4 bases from J, with 7 bases in between. This TCR came from a man between 40 and 49 years old with alopecia areata. Some clones in this sample may be carry-over from other donors' samples. The chain has TRBV3-1 and TRBJ2-7, with unresolved D. Sequencing was performed on whole blood, taken in connection with sensitization to the hapten diphenylcyclopropenone (DPC). CDR3 sequence reads: CASSQEGFYEQYF. The CDR3, as DNA: TGTGCCAGCAGCCAAGAGGGGTTTTACGAGCAGTACTTC.